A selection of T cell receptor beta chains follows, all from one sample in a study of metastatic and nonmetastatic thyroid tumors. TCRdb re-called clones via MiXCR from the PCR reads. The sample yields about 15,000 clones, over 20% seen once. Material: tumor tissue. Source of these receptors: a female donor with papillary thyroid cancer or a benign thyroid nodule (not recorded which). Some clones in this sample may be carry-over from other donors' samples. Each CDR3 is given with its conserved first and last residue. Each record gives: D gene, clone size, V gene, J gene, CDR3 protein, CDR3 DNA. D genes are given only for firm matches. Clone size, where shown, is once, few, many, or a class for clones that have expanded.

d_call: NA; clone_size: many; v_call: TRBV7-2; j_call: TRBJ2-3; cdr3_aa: CASSLDGTLDTQYF; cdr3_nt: TGTGCCAGCAGCTTAGATGGGACGCTAGATACGCAGTATTTT
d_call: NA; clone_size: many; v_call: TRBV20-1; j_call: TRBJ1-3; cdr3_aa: CSARTGAGNTIYF; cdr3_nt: TGCAGTGCTCGGACTGGTGCTGGAAACACCATATATTTT
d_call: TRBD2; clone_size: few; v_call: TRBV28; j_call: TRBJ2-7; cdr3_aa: CASSFQGLWIYEQYF; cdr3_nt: TGTGCCAGTAGTTTCCAGGGACTATGGATTTACGAGCAGTACTTC
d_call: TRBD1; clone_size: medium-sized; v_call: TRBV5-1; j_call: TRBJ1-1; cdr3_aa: CASSLETGDFGTEAFF; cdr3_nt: TGCGCCAGCAGCTTGGAGACAGGGGATTTTGGGACTGAAGCTTTCTTT
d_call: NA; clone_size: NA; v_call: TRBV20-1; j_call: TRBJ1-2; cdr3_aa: CSARGGNTNYGYTF; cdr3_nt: TGCAGTGCTAGAGGTGGGAACACTAACTATGGCTACACCTTC
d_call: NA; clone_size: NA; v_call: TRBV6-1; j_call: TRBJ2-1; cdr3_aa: CATQTRDNEQFF; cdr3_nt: TGTGCCACTCAAACTAGGGATAATGAGCAGTTCTTC
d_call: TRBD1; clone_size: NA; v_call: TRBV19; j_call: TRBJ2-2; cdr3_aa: CSSTPTGCNTGELFF; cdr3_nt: TGTTCCAGTACCCCGACAGGGTGTAACACCGGGGAGCTGTTTTTT
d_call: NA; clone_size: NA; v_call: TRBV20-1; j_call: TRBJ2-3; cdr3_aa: CSAPVRDRLTDTQYF; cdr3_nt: TGCAGTGCGCCCGTCCGGGACCGACTTACAGATACGCAGTATTTT
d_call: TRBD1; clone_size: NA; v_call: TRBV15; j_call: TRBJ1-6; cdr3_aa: CATSANRGTRPLHF; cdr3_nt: TGTGCCACCAGTGCCAACAGGGGGACGAGGCCTCTCCACTTT
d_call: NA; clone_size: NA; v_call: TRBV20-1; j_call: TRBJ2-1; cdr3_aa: CSARDAAGVYNEQFF; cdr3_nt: TGCAGTGCTAGGGATGCGGCAGGTGTATACAATGAGCAGTTCTTC
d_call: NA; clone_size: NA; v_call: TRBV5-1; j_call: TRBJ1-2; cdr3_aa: CASSPSPGNYGYTF; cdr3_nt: TGCGCCAGCAGCCCATCGCCGGGAAACTATGGCTACACCTTC
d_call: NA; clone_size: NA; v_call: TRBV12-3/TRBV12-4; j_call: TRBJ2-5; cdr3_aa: CASSSNQETQYF; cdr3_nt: TGTGCCAGCAGTTCAAACCAAGAGACCCAGTACTTC
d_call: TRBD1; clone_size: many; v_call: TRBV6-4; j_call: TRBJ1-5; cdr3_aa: CASRGPGQRVNQPQHF; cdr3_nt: TGTGCCAGCAGAGGACCGGGACAGCGGGTAAATCAGCCCCAGCATTTT
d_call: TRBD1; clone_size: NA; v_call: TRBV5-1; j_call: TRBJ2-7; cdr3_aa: CASSFHHRGNPYYQYF; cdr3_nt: TGCGCCAGCAGTTTTCACCACAGGGGTAACCCCTACTATCAGTACTTC
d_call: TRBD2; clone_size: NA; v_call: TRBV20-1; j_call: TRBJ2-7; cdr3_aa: CSADMTSGRAVNEQYF; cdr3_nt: TGCAGTGCTGACATGACTAGCGGGAGGGCCGTTAACGAGCAGTACTTC
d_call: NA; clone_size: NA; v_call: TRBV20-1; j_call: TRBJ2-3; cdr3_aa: CSADSWGAQDTQYF; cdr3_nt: TGCAGTGCTGATTCCTGGGGGGCCCAAGATACGCAGTATTTT
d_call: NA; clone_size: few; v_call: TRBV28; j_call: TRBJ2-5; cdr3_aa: CASSLGQAETQYF; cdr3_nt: TGTGCCAGCAGTTTAGGGCAGGCCGAGACCCAGTACTTC
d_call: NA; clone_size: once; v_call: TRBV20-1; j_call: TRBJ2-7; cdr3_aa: CSARDPRSMEHYF; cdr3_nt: TGCAGTGCTAGAGATCCCCGATCTATGGAGCATTACTTC
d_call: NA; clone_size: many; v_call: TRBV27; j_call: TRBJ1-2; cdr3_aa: CASSLWGDTNYGYTF; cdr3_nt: TGTGCCAGCAGTTTATGGGGCGATACTAACTATGGCTACACCTTC
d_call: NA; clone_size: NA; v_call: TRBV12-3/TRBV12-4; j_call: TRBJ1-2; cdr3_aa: CASSPPYSLTYGYTF; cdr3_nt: TGTGCCAGCAGCCCGCCTTACAGCTTAACCTATGGCTACACCTTC
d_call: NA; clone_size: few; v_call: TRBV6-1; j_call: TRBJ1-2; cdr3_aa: CASSERIGDERGYTF; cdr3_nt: TGTGCCAGCAGCGAGCGGATCGGGGACGAGAGGGGCTACACCTTC
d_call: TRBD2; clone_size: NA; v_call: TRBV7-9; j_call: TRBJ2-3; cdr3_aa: CAAGGDPGTDTQYF; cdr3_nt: TGTGCAGCGGGGGGGGATCCGGGCACAGATACGCAGTATTTT
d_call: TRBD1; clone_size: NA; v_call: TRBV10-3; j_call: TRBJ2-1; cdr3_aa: CAIRGTGGYNEQFF; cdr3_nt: TGTGCCATCAGAGGGACAGGGGGCTACAATGAGCAGTTCTTC
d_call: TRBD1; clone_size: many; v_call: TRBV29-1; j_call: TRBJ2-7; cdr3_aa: CSVGGTGVRYEQYF; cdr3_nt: TGCAGCGTTGGGGGGACAGGGGTACGCTACGAGCAGTACTTC
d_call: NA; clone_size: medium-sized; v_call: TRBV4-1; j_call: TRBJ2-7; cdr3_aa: CASSQDSGVSSYEQYF; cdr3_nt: TGCGCCAGCAGCCAAGATAGTGGCGTTAGCTCCTACGAGCAGTACTTC
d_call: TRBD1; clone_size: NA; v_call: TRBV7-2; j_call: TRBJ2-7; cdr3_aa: CASSYRRDRAYEQYF; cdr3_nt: TGTGCCAGCAGCTATAGACGGGACAGAGCCTACGAGCAGTACTTC
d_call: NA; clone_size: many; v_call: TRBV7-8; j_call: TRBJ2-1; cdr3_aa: CASSFNRGNEQFF; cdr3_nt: TGTGCCAGCAGCTTCAATAGAGGGAATGAGCAGTTCTTC
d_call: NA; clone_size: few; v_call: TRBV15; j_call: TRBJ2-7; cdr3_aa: CATSRDRVRPYEQYF; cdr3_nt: TGTGCCACCAGCAGAGATCGGGTGCGACCGTACGAGCAGTACTTC
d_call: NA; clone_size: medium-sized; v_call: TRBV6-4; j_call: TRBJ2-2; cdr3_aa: CASSDSAEVGELFF; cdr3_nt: TGTGCCAGCAGTGACTCAGCTGAAGTCGGGGAGCTGTTTTTT
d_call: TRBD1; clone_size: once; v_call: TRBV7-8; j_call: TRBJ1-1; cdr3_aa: CASSLQETGVSTEAFF; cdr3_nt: TGTGCCAGCAGCTTACAGGAAACAGGGGTAAGTACTGAAGCTTTCTTT
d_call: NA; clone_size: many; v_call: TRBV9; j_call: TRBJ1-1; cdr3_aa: CASSVAGQATEAFF; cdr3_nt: TGTGCCAGCAGCGTAGCCGGGCAGGCCACTGAAGCTTTCTTT